The present entry profiles one T cell receptor beta chain with its context. The data are from a study of blood T cell repertoires in COVID-19. The wider study: From the United States, Italy and Spain came samples of acute and convalescent COVID-19. The cDNA or gDNA used as material had been derived from T cells, B-cell-depleted T cells, or PBMCs.

Unmatched junction bases numbered 4, after V lost 4 bases and J lost 3 bases. The germline CDR1 and CDR2 sequences are SGHRS and YFSETQ. This CDR3 is 15 amino acids long. Per the original methods: Reference gene primer amplification gave nucleated cell count estimates. Sequenced by immunoSEQ multiplex PCR; TCRdb stores in-frame clones only, minus some. That table furnishes V, J and clone size, whereas the DNA furnished D and trimming. The table has about 52,000 clones, over 75% seen once. Seattle's enrolled individuals joined amid active infection and were then monitored longitudinally. Sequencing was performed on peripheral blood. The chain links TRBV5-1 to TRBJ2-3; TRBD1 matches at 11 bases. This TCR came from a woman of 80 years or more with COVID-19, enrolled during active disease. CDR3 region: CASSPRDRGTDTQYF. CDR3 coding DNA: TGCGCCAGCAGCCCCCGGGACAGGGGGACAGATACGCAGTATTTT. Complete variable domain (other parts from reference TRBV5-1 and TRBJ2-3): KAGVTQTPRYLIKTRGQQVTLSCSPISGHRSVSWYQQTPGQGLQFLFEYFSETQRNKGNFPGRFSGRQFSNSRSEMNVSTLELGDSALYLCASSPRDRGTDTQYFGPGTRLTVL.